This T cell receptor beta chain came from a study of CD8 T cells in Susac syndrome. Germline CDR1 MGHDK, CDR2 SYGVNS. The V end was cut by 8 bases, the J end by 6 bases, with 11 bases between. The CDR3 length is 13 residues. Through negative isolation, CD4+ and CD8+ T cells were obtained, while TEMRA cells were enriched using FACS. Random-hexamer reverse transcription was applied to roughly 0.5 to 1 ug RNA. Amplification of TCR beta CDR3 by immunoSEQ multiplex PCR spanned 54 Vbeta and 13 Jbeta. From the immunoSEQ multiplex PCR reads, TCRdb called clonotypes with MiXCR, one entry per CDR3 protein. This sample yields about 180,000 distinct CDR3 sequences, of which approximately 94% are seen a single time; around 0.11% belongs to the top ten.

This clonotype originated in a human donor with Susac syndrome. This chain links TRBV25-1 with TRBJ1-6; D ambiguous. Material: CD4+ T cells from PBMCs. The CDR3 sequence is CASSGPTNSPLHF. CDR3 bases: TGTGCCAGCTCCGGACCGACTAATTCACCCCTCCACTTT.